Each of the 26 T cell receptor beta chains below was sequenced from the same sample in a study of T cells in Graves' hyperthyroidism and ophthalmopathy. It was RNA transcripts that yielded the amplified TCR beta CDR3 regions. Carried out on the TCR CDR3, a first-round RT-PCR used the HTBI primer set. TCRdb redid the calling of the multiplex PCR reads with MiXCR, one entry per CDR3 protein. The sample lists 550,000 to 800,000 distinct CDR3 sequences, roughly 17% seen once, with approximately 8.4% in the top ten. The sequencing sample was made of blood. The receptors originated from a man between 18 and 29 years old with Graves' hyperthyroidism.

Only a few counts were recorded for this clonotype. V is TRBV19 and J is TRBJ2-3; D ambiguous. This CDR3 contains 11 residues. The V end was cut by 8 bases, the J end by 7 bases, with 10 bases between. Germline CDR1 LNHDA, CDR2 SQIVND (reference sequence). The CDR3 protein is CASFVGYTQYF. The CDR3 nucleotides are TGTGCCAGTTTTGTAGGATATACGCAGTATTTT. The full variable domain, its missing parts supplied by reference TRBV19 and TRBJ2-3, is DGGITQSPKYLFRKEGQNVTLSCEQNLNHDAMYWYRQDPGQGLRLIYYSQIVNDFQKGDIAEGYSVSREKKESFPLTVTSAQKNPTAFYLCASFVGYTQYFGPGTRLTVL.

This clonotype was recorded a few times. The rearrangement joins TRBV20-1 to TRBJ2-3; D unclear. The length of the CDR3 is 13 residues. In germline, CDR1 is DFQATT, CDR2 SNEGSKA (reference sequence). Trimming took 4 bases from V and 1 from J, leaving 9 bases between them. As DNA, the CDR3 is TGCAGTGCTACATCAATTCGCACAGATACGCAGTATTTT. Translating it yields CSATSIRTDTQYF.

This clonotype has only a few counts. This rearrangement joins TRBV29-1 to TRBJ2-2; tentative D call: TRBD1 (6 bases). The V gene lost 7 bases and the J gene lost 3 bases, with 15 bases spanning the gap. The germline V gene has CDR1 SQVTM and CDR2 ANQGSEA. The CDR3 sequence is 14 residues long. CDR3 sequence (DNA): TGCAGCGCAAACGATCAGGGGCACACCGGGGAGCTGTTTTTT. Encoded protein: CSANDQGHTGELFF.

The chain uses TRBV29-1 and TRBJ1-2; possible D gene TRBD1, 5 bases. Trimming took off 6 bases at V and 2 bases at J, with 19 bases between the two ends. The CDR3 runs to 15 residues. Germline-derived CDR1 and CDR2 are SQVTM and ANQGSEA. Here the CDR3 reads CSVKVPGPLNYGYTF. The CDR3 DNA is TGCAGCGTGAAAGTTCCGGGACCTCTCAACTATGGCTACACCTTC.

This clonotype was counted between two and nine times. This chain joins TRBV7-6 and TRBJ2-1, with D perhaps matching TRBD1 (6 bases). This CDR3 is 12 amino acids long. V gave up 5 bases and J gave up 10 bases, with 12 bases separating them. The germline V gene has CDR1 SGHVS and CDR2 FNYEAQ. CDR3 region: CASSIGQLEQFF. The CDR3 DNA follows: TGTGCCAGCAGCATAGGACAGCTCGAGCAGTTCTTC.

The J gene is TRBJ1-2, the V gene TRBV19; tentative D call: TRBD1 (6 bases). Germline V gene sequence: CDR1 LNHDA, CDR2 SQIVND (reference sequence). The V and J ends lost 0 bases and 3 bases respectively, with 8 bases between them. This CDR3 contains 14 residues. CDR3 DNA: TGTGCCAGTAGTATAGATGGGACATACTATGGCTACACCTTC. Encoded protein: CASSIDGTYYGYTF. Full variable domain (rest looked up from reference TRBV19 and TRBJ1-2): DGGITQSPKYLFRKEGQNVTLSCEQNLNHDAMYWYRQDPGQGLRLIYYSQIVNDFQKGDIAEGYSVSREKKESFPLTVTSAQKNPTAFYLCASSIDGTYYGYTFGSGTRLTVV.

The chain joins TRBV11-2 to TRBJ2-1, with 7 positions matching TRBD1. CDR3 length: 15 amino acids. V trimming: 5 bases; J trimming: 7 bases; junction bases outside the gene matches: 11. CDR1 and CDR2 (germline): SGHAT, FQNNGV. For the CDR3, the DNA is TGTGCCAGCAGCCCCCTAAGACAGGGATGGAATGAGCAGTTCTTC. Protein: CASSPLRQGWNEQFF.

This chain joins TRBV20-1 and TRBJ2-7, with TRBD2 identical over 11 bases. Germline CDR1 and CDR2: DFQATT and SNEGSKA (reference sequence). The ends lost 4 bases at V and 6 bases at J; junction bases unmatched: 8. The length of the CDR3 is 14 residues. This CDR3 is CSAIQLAGVGEQYF. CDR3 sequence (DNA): TGCAGTGCTATCCAACTAGCGGGAGTAGGCGAGCAGTACTTC.

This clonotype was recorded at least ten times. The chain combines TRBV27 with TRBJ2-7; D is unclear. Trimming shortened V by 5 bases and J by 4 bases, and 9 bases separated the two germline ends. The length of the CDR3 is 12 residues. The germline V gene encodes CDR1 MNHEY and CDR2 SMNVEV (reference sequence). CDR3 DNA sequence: TGTGCCAGCAGTGATTCCGGGTACGAGCAGTACTTC. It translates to CASSDSGYEQYF.

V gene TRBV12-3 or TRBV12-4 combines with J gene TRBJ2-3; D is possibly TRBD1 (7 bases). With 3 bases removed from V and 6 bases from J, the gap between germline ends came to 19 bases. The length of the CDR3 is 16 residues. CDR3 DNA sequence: TGTGCCAGCAGTTTCGAAGGGGGCGGGATGCAGGATACGCAGTATTTT. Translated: CASSFEGGGMQDTQYF.

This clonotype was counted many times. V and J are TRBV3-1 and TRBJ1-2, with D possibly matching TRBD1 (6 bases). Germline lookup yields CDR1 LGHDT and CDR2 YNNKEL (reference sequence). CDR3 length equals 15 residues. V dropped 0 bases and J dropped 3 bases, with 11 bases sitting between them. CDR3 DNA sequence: TGTGCCAGCAGCCAAGAGGAGGGGGTCGACTATGGCTACACCTTC. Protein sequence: CASSQEEGVDYGYTF.

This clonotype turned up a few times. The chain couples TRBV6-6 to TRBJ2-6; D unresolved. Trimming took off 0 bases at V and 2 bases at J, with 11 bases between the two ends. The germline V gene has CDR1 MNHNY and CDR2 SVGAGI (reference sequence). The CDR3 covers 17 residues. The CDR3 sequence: CASSYSTLRTGANVLTF. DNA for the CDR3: TGTGCCAGCAGTTACTCGACTCTCCGGACTGGGGCCAACGTCCTGACTTTC.

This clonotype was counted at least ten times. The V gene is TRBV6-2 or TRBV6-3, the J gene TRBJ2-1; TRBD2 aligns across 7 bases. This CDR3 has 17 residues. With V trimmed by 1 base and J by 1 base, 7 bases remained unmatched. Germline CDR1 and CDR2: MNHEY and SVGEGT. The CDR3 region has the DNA TGTGCCAGCAGTTACTGGGGGGGGGTTGAGTCCTACAATGAGCAGTTCTTC. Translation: CASSYWGGVESYNEQFF.

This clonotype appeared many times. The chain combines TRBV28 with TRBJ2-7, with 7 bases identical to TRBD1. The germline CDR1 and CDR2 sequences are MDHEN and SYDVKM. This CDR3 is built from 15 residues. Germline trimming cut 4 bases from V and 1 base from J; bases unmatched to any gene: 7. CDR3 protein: CASSYLPGQSYEQYF. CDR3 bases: TGTGCCAGCAGTTACCTACCGGGACAGTCCTACGAGCAGTACTTC.

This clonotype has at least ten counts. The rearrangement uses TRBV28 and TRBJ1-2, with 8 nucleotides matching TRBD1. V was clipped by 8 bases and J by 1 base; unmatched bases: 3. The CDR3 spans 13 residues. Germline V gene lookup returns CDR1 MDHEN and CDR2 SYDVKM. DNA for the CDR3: TGTGCCAGCCAGGACAGGGATAACTATGGCTACACCTTC. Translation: CASQDRDNYGYTF.

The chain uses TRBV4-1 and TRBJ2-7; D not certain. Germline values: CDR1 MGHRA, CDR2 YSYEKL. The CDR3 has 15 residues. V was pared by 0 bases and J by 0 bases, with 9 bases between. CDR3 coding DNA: TGCGCCAGCAGCCAAGAAAGGTACGGCTCCTACGAGCAGTACTTC. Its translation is CASSQERYGSYEQYF.

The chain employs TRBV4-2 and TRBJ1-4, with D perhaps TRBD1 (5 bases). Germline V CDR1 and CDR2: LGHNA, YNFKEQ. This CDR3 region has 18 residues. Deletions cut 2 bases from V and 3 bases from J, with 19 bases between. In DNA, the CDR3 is TGTGCCAGCAGCCAATATAGTGGGGGAGGCGAAGCTAATGAAAAACTGTTTTTT. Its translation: CASSQYSGGGEANEKLFF.

The CDR3 region is CASSFGPVVNQPQHF. As DNA, the CDR3 is TGTGCCAGCAGCTTCGGACCCGTCGTGAATCAGCCCCAGCATTTT. The chain has TRBV7-9 and TRBJ1-5; D gene unclear. Trimming shortened V by 3 bases and J by 4 bases, and 13 bases separated the two germline ends. CDR1 is SEHNR, CDR2 FQNEAQ, per germline (reference sequence). This CDR3 is 15 amino acids long.

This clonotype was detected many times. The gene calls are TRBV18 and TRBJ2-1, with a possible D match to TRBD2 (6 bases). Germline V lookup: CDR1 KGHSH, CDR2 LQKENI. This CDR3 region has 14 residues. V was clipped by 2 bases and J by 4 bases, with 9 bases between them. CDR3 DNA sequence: TGTGCCAGCTCACCAGCGGGACTTTACAATGAGCAGTTCTTC. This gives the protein CASSPAGLYNEQFF.

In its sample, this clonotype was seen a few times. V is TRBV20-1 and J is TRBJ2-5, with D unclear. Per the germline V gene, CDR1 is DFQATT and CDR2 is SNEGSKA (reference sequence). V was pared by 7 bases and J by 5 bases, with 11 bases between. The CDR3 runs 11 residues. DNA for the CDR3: TGCAGTGTTACAACGGCTGAGACCCAGTACTTC. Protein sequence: CSVTTAETQYF.

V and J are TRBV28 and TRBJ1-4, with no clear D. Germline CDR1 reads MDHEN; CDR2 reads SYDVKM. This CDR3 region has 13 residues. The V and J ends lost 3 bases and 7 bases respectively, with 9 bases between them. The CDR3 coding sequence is TGTGCCAGCAGTTTCGGGTCACTTGAAAAACTGTTTTTT. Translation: CASSFGSLEKLFF.

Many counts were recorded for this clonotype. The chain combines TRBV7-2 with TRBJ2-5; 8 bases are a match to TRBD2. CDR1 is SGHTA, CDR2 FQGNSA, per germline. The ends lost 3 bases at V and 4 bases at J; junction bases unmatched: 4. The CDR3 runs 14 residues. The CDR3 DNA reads TGTGCCAGCAGCTTCGGGGGGGCGGTAGAGACCCAGTACTTC. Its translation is CASSFGGAVETQYF.

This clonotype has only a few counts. This chain's CDR3 is CATSRGTGGGKEKLFF. The CDR3 nucleotides are TGTGCCACCAGCAGGGGTACAGGGGGCGGTAAGGAAAAACTGTTTTTT. The chain uses TRBV15 and TRBJ1-4; 9 nucleotides agree with TRBD1. Per the germline V gene, CDR1 is LNHNV and CDR2 is YYDKDF (reference sequence). V gave up 3 bases and J gave up 8 bases; unmatched junction bases: 10. CDR3 size: 16 residues.

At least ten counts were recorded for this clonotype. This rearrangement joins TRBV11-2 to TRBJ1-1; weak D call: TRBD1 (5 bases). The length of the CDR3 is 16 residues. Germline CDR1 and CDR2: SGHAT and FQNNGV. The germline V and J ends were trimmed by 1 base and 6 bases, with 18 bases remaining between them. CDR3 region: CASSLVQGPSSAEAFF. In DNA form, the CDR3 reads TGTGCCAGCAGCTTAGTTCAGGGACCCTCGAGTGCTGAAGCTTTCTTT.

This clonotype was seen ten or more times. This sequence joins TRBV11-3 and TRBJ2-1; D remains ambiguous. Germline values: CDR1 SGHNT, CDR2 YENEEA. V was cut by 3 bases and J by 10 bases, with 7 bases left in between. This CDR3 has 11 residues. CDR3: CASSLGWEQFF. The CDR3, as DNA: TGTGCCAGCAGCTTGGGGTGGGAGCAGTTCTTC.

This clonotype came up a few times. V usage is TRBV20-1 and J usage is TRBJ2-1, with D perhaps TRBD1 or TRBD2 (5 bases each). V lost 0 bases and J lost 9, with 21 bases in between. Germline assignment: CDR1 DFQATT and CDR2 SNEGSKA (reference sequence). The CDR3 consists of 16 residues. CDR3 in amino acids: CSARDHVGAGRTEQFF. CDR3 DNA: TGCAGTGCTAGAGATCATGTCGGGGCAGGTCGGACTGAGCAGTTCTTC.